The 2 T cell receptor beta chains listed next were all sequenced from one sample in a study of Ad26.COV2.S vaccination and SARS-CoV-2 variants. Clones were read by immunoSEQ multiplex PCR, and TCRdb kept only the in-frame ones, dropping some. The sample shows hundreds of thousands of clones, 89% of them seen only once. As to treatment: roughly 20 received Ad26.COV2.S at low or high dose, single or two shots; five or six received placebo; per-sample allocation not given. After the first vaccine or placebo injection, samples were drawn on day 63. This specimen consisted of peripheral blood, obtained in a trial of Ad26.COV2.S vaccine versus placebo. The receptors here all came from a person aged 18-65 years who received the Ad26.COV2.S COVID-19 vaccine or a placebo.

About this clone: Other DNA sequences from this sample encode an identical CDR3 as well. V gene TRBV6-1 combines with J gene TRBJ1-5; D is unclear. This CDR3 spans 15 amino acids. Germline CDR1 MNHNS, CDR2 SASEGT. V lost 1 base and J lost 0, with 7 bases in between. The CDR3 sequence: CASSEEGYSNQPQHF. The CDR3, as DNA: TGTGCCAGCAGTGAAGAAGGATATAGCAATCAGCCCCAGCATTTT.

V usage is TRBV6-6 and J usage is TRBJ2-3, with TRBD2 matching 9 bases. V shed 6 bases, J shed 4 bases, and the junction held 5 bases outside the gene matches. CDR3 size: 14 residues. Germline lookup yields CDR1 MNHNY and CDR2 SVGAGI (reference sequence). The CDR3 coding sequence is TGTGCCAGCAGAATAGCGGGAGTGGCAGATACGCAGTATTTT. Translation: CASRIAGVADTQYF.